This entry lists 31 T cell receptor beta chains sequenced from one sample in a study of blood T cell repertoires in COVID-19. Data came from immunoSEQ multiplex PCR; TCRdb stores just in-frame clones and leaves some out. In the table there are 120,000 or so clones, about three quarters of which are singletons. The source material was peripheral blood. The receptors here all came from a woman between 70 and 85 years old with acute or convalescent COVID-19.

The table lists this clone with a few counts. The chain has TRBV19 and TRBJ1-2, with D perhaps TRBD1 (6 bases). Germline V gives CDR1 LNHDA, CDR2 SQIVND (reference sequence). This CDR3 contains 15 residues. Trimming stripped 5 bases from V and 8 bases from J, with 21 bases between. CDR3 loop: CASSLRARQVGGYTF. The CDR3 bases are TGTGCCAGTAGTCTGAGAGCGAGACAGGTTGGAGGCTACACCTTC.

The chain carries TRBV6-6 and TRBJ1-2, with 7 bases identical to TRBD1. The junction had 8 bases not matched to a gene; V was cut back by 2 bases and J by 5 bases. Germline lookup yields CDR1 MNHNY and CDR2 SVGAGI (reference sequence). The CDR3 covers 15 residues. CDR3 in DNA: TGTGCCAGCAGTTACCCGGGACAGATTGAATATGGCTACACCTTC. Translation: CASSYPGQIEYGYTF.

A word on this clone: A junction end diverges from the germline sequence, so it may reflect a read error. The chain joins TRBV20-1 to TRBJ2-1; TRBD2 matches at 7 bases. This CDR3 is 10 amino acids long. The germline CDR1 and CDR2 sequences are DFQATT and SNEGSKA (reference sequence). CDR3 nucleotides: TGCAGTGCTAGTAGCGGGTGGATGGTCTTC. Translated, it gives CSASSGWMVF.

This clone came up once. CDR3 in DNA: TGCGCCAGCAGATCGACAGGAAATAATGAAAAACTGTTTTTT. Its protein product is CASRSTGNNEKLFF. The chain carries TRBV10-2 and TRBJ1-4; TRBD1 might be the D (6 bases). The V and J ends lost 6 bases and 4 bases respectively, with 12 bases between them. This CDR3 is 14 amino acids long. CDR1 is WSHSY and CDR2 is SAAADI in the germline V gene.

This clone turned up a few times. The chain combines TRBV5-5 with TRBJ2-5; a possible D gene is TRBD2 (5 bases). V was pared by 4 bases and J by 0 bases, with 10 bases between. The CDR3 sequence is 14 residues long. Germline V gene lookup returns CDR1 SGHKS and CDR2 YYEKEE (reference sequence). CDR3 loop: CASSQRAHQETQYF. Written as DNA, the CDR3 is TGTGCCAGCAGCCAGAGGGCTCACCAAGAGACCCAGTACTTC.

The chain combines TRBV5-1 with TRBJ2-7; 8 positions match TRBD1. Per germline, CDR1 SGHRS and CDR2 YFSETQ. With 4 bases clipped from V and 5 bases from J, the junction kept 5 bases outside the gene matches. The CDR3 covers 13 residues. The CDR3 DNA follows: TGCGCCAGCAGCAAGGACAGGGCAGACGAGCAGTACTTC. Its protein product is CASSKDRADEQYF.

The chain uses TRBV27 and TRBJ2-1, with D unresolved. Germline V gene lookup returns CDR1 MNHEY and CDR2 SMNVEV (reference sequence). The CDR3 loop spans 14 amino acids. V dropped 2 bases and J dropped 5 bases, with 10 bases sitting between them. CDR3 coding DNA: TGTGCCAGCAGTTTAGGTACTTCCAACAATGAGCAGTTCTTC. It translates to CASSLGTSNNEQFF.

This clone has just one count. This chain links TRBV24-1 with TRBJ1-5; no clear D. The V end lost 3 bases, the J end lost 4 bases, and 15 bases lay between the germline ends. Germline CDR1 KGHDR, CDR2 SFDVKD. The CDR3 contains 16 residues. The CDR3, as DNA: TGTGCCACCAGTGATCCCCGGTGGTCAGGAAATCAGCCCCAGCATTTT. Amino acids: CATSDPRWSGNQPQHF.

J is TRBJ1-1 and V is TRBV19, with TRBD1 matching 9 bases. There are 13 residues in the CDR3. Germline values: CDR1 LNHDA, CDR2 SQIVND (reference sequence). V dropped 8 bases and J dropped 2; count of bases not matched to a gene: 3. CDR3 nucleotide sequence: TGTGCCAGTGGGGACAGGGTAAACACTGAAGCTTTCTTT. This gives the protein CASGDRVNTEAFF.

The rearrangement uses TRBV30 and TRBJ2-1; D might be TRBD2 (5 bases). CDR1 is GTSNPN, CDR2 SVGIG, per germline (reference sequence). This CDR3 contains 14 residues. V lost 0 bases and J 4 bases, leaving 10 bases between the germline ends. The CDR3 bases are TGTGCCTGGAGTGTGGGATCGGGATACAATGAGCAGTTCTTC. The encoded protein is CAWSVGSGYNEQFF.

The chain has TRBV28 and TRBJ2-5; D not certain. Trimming took off 1 base at V and 1 base at J, with 10 bases between the two ends. CDR1 and CDR2 (germline): MDHEN, SYDVKM. The CDR3 spans 15 residues. CDR3 coding DNA: TGTGCCAGCAGTTTATCCACTACTTTCCAAGAGACCCAGTACTTC. Translated: CASSLSTTFQETQYF.

The CDR3 DNA follows: TGTGCCAGCAGCTTAACCCCCGGGTGGCCCACTTCAGATCGGGATACGCAGTATTTT. It codes for CASSLTPGWPTSDRDTQYF. The gene calls are TRBV7-3 and TRBJ2-3; D call uncertain. CDR3 size: 19 residues. Germline CDR1 SGHTA, CDR2 FQGTGA. Deletions cut 0 bases from V and 6 bases from J, with 25 bases between.

This sequence joins TRBV2 and TRBJ2-3, with 9 bases matching TRBD1. In germline, CDR1 is SNHLY, CDR2 FYNNEI. Trimming at V came to 6 bases and at J to 4 bases, leaving 5 bases not matched to a gene. This CDR3 comprises 14 residues. The DNA for the CDR3 is TGTGCCAGCAGACGACAGGGGGGGCCAGATACGCAGTATTTT. Protein: CASRRQGGPDTQYF.

The chain recombines TRBV21-1 with TRBJ2-7; the D segment call TRBD2 is taken from the table without a DNA check. TRBV21-1 corresponds to a pseudogene. CDR3 size: 18 residues. In DNA form, the CDR3 reads TGTGCCAGCAGCAAGCCCCACCCGGGACTAGCGGGATTAGTGGAGCAGTACTTC. This sequence encodes CASSKPHPGLAGLVEQYF.

This clone was detected only a few times. The CDR3 protein is CASSRLDYEQFF. DNA for the CDR3: TGTGCCAGCAGTCGACTAGATTATGAGCAGTTCTTC. The chain uses TRBV2 and TRBJ2-1; possibly TRBD2 for D (6 bases). The CDR3 consists of 12 residues. Trimming took off 5 bases at V and 8 bases at J, with 10 bases between the two ends. The germline gives CDR1 SNHLY, CDR2 FYNNEI. The full variable domain, in which reference TRBV2 and TRBJ2-1 provide the parts outside the CDR3, is EPEVTQTPSHQVTQMGQEVILRCVPISNHLYFYWYRQILGQKVEFLVSFYNNEISEKSEIFDDQFSVERPDGSNFTLKIRSTKLEDSAMYFCASSRLDYEQFFGPGTRLTVL.

CDR3 DNA: TGTGCCAGCAGCCAAGATCAGGGACAGGGTCCGCGGTACTTC. Its protein is CASSQDQGQGPRYF. The chain recombines TRBV4-2 with TRBJ2-7, with TRBD1 matching over 9 bases. The V gene's germline CDR1 is LGHNA and CDR2 YNFKEQ. CDR3 length: 14 residues. Trimming took 0 bases from V and 12 from J; bases not matched to a gene: 9.

V usage is TRBV12-3 or TRBV12-4 and J usage is TRBJ1-2; 8 nucleotides agree with TRBD1. V dropped 4 bases and J dropped 7; count of bases not matched to a gene: 5. The CDR3 is 13 residues long. CDR3 coding DNA: TGTGCCAGCAGTTCGACAGGGGAAGTTGGCTACACCTTC. Its protein product is CASSSTGEVGYTF.

The rearrangement joins TRBV5-1 to TRBJ1-1; maybe TRBD1 (6 bases). V was clipped by 3 bases and J by 11 bases, with 11 bases between them. This CDR3 is built from 11 residues. Germline V gene lookup returns CDR1 SGHRS and CDR2 YFSETQ. DNA of the CDR3: TGCGCCAGCAGCTGGACAACAGGGGCTTTCTTT. Translated: CASSWTTGAFF.

This clone was picked up a small number of times. V and J are TRBV30 and TRBJ1-2; 7 nucleotides agree with TRBD1. CDR3 length equals 16 residues. V lost 3 bases to trimming and J lost 6 bases; unmatched junction nucleotides: 16. Germline V gene sequence: CDR1 GTSNPN, CDR2 SVGIG (reference sequence). CDR3 in DNA: TGTGCCTGGAGCGCCTCCCGGACAGGCGGTCCCCATGGCTACACCTTC. It translates to CAWSASRTGGPHGYTF.

This chain uses TRBV2 with TRBJ2-1, with D perhaps TRBD2 (5 bases). This CDR3 spans 13 amino acids. V lost 4 bases, J lost 3 bases, and 7 bases lay in between. Looked up from germline, CDR1 is SNHLY and CDR2 is FYNNEI. The CDR3: CASSVRGYNEQFF. CDR3 nucleotide sequence: TGTGCCAGCAGTGTCCGGGGCTACAATGAGCAGTTCTTC.

The rearrangement joins TRBV9 to TRBJ2-7, with 7 nucleotides matching TRBD2. V shed 4 bases and J 1 base; nucleotides not matched to a gene: 8. The CDR3 is made up of 15 amino acids. Germline loops: CDR1 SGDLS, CDR2 YYNGEE. The CDR3 region is CASSPGGSLSYEQYF. The CDR3 nucleotides are TGTGCCAGCAGCCCCGGGGGGTCCTTATCCTACGAGCAGTACTTC.

J is TRBJ2-7 and V is TRBV5-1; D gene unclear. Germline CDR1 and CDR2: SGHRS and YFSETQ. This CDR3 spans 12 amino acids. Trimming cost V 3 bases and J 5 bases, with 9 bases left between them. CDR3 protein: CASSSNSNEQYF. As DNA, the CDR3 is TGCGCCAGCAGCTCGAATTCTAACGAGCAGTACTTC.

About this clone itself: Distinct nucleotide sequences in the sample also encode this CDR3. This sequence joins TRBV3-1 (or the pseudogene TRBV3-2) and TRBJ2-2; tentative D call: TRBD2 (6 bases). The germline V gene has CDR1 LGHDT and CDR2 YNNKEL (reference sequence). Between the trimmed V and J ends, which lost 4 bases and 1 base, there was a span of 7 bases. The CDR3 loop spans 14 amino acids. CDR3 region: CASSRGENTGELFF. Written as DNA, the CDR3 is TGTGCCAGCAGCCGCGGGGAGAACACCGGGGAGCTGTTTTTT.

This clone was seen a handful of times. V gene TRBV7-9 combines with J gene TRBJ1-4; a weak D match, TRBD1 (5 bases). Looked up from germline, CDR1 is SEHNR and CDR2 is FQNEAQ (reference sequence). Trimming stripped 0 bases from V and 6 bases from J, with 8 bases between. There are 14 residues in the CDR3. CDR3 nucleotides: TGTGCCAGCAGCTTAGCAGGGGAGGATGAAAAACTGTTTTTT. Translated: CASSLAGEDEKLFF.

V is TRBV6-5 and J is TRBJ1-6; a weak D match, TRBD1 (6 bases). The CDR3 covers 15 residues. From germline, CDR1 is MNHEY and CDR2 SVGAGI. Trimming cost V 3 bases and J 3 bases, with 9 bases left between them. CDR3 DNA: TGTGCCAGCAGTTATCGACAGGACTATAATTCACCCCTCCACTTT. This translates into CASSYRQDYNSPLHF.

This chain links TRBV7-8 with TRBJ2-1, with D maybe TRBD2 (7 bases). Germline assignment: CDR1 SGHVS and CDR2 FQNEAQ. CDR3 length equals 13 residues. The V end was cut by 7 bases, the J end by 8 bases, with 15 bases between. CDR3 protein: CASTSAGAHEQFF. CDR3 sequence (DNA): TGTGCCAGCACCTCCGCGGGGGCGCATGAGCAGTTCTTC.

The J gene is TRBJ1-3, the V gene TRBV5-5; 9 nucleotides align to TRBD1. In germline, CDR1 is SGHKS, CDR2 YYEKEE (reference sequence). Losses at the gene ends were 4 bases for V and 1 base for J; bases not matched to a gene: 6. The CDR3 length is 16 residues. CDR3 loop: CASSEPGQGSGNTIYF. The DNA of the CDR3 is TGTGCCAGCAGCGAACCGGGACAGGGTTCTGGAAACACCATATATTTT.

The chain is built from TRBV11-2 and TRBJ2-3; TRBD2 aligns across 13 bases. CDR3 size: 15 residues. Losses at the gene ends were 5 bases for V and 5 bases for J; bases not matched to a gene: 4. CDR1 is SGHAT, CDR2 FQNNGV, per germline. DNA for the CDR3: TGTGCCAGCAGCCCTTGGACTAGCGGGGGAGATACGCAGTATTTT. Translated, it gives CASSPWTSGGDTQYF.

This chain links TRBV10-3 with TRBJ1-4; tentative D call: TRBD1 (5 bases). CDR3 size: 13 residues. Between the trimmed V and J ends, which lost 7 bases and 5 bases, there was a span of 11 bases. Germline V gives CDR1 ENHRY, CDR2 SYGVKD. The CDR3 DNA reads TGTGCCATCAAAAAGGAGGGGAATGAAAAACTGTTTTTT. It yields the protein CAIKKEGNEKLFF.

V gene TRBV27 combines with J gene TRBJ1-1; 9 nucleotides agree with TRBD1. The germline CDR1 and CDR2 sequences are MNHEY and SMNVEV (reference sequence). The V gene end was trimmed by 2 bases and the J gene end by 4 bases; junction bases not matched to a gene: 8. The CDR3 consists of 16 residues. CDR3 sequence reads: CASSLIQGAGSTEAFF. CDR3 nucleotides: TGTGCCAGCAGTTTAATACAGGGGGCTGGAAGCACTGAAGCTTTCTTT.

The chain carries TRBV24-1 and TRBJ1-5; D not resolved. The V gene lost 4 bases and the J gene lost 6 bases, with 9 bases spanning the gap. Looked up from germline, CDR1 is KGHDR and CDR2 is SFDVKD. This CDR3 has 13 residues. DNA for the CDR3: TGTGCCACCAGTGACAGGAACGGTCAGCCCCAGCATTTT. Translating it yields CATSDRNGQPQHF.